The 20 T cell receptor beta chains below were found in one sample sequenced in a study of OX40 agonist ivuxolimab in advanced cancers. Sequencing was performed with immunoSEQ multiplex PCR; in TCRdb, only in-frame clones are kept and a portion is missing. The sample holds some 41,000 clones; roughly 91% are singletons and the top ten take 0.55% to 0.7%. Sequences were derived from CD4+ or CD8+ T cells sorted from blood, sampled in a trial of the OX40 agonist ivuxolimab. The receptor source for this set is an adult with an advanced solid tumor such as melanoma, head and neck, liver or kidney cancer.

The CDR3 DNA sequence: TGTGCCAGCAGCTTGTTTATTCAGAGCTCCTACAATGAGCAGTTCTTC. Translation: CASSLFIQSSYNEQFF. The chain carries TRBV5-4 and TRBJ2-1; the D is unclear. The V end lost 1 base, the J end lost 0 bases, and 11 bases lay between the germline ends. Germline-derived CDR1 and CDR2 are SGHNT and YYREEE (reference sequence). The CDR3 sequence is 16 residues long.

CDR3 amino acids: CASRKSGSYEQYF. The DNA of the CDR3 is TGCGCCAGCCGAAAGAGCGGATCCTACGAGCAGTACTTC. V and J are TRBV5-1 and TRBJ2-7; TRBD2 might be the D (5 bases). The V gene's germline CDR1 is SGHRS and CDR2 YFSETQ. The CDR3 is made up of 13 amino acids. Trimming cost V 7 bases and J 1 base, with 12 bases left between them. Using reference TRBV5-1 and TRBJ2-7 for the parts outside the CDR3, the full variable domain is KAGVTQTPRYLIKTRGQQVTLSCSPISGHRSVSWYQQTPGQGLQFLFEYFSETQRNKGNFPGRFSGRQFSNSRSEMNVSTLELGDSALYLCASRKSGSYEQYFGPGTRLTVT.

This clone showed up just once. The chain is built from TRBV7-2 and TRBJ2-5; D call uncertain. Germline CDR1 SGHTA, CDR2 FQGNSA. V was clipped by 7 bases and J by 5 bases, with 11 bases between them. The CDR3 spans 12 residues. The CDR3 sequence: CASTSSTETQYF. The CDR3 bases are TGTGCCAGCACCTCAAGTACCGAGACCCAGTACTTC.

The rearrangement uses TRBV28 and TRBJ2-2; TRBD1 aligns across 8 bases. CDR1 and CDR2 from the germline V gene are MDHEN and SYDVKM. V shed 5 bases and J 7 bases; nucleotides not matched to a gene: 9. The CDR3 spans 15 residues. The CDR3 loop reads CASSPRTGYNGELFF. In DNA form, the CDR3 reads TGTGCCAGCAGTCCCAGGACAGGGTATAACGGGGAGCTGTTTTTT.

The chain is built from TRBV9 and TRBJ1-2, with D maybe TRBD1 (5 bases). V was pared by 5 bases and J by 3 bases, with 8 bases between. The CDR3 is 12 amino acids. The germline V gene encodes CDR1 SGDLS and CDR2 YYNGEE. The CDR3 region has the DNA TGTGCCAGCAGGGGGCAGGACTATGGCTACACCTTC. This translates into CASRGQDYGYTF.

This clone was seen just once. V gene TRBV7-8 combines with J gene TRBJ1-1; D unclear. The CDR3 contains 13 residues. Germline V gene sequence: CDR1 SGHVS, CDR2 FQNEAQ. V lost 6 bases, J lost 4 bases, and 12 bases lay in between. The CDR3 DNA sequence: TGTGCCAGCAGGCAAGGGTTGGGCACTGAAGCTTTCTTT. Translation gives CASRQGLGTEAFF. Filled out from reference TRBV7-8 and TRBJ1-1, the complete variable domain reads GAGVSQSPRYKVAKRGQDVALRCDPISGHVSLFWYQQALGQGPEFLTYFQNEAQLDKSGLPSDRFFAERPEGSVSTLKIQRTQQEDSAVYLCASRQGLGTEAFFGQGTRLTVV.

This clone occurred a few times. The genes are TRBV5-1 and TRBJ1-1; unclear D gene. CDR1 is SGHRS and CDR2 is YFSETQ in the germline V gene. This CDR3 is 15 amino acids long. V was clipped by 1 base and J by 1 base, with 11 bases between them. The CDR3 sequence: CASSLFSGGNTEAFF. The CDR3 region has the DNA TGCGCCAGCAGCTTGTTTTCCGGAGGGAACACTGAAGCTTTCTTT.

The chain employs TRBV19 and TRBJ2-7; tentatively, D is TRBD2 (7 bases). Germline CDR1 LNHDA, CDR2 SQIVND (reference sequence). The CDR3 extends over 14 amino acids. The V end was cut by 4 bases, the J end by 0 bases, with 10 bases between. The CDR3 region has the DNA TGTGCCAGTAGTAGGGGGGGGGCCTCCTACGAGCAGTACTTC. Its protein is CASSRGGASYEQYF. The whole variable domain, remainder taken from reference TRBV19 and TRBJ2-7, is DGGITQSPKYLFRKEGQNVTLSCEQNLNHDAMYWYRQDPGQGLRLIYYSQIVNDFQKGDIAEGYSVSREKKESFPLTVTSAQKNPTAFYLCASSRGGASYEQYFGPGTRLTVT.

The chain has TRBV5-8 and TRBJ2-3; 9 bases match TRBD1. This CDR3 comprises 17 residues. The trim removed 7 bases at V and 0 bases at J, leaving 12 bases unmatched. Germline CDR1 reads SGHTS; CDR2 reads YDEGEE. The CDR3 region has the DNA TGTGCCAGCCCTAACTCCCTTGGGACAGGGAGCACAGATACGCAGTATTTT. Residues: CASPNSLGTGSTDTQYF. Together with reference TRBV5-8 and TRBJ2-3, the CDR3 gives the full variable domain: EAGVTQSPTHLIKTRGQQATLRCSPISGHTSVYWYQQALGLGLQFLLWYDEGEERNRGNFPPRFSGRQFPNYSSELNVNALELEDSALYLCASPNSLGTGSTDTQYFGPGTRLTVL.

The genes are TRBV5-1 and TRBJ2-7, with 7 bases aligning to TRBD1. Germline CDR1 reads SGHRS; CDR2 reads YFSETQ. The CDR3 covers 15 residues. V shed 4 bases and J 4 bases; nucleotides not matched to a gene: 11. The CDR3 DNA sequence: TGCGCCAGCAGCCCGGCCCCGGACAGGAGTTACGAGCAGTACTTC. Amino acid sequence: CASSPAPDRSYEQYF. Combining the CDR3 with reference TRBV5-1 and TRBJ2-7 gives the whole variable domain KAGVTQTPRYLIKTRGQQVTLSCSPISGHRSVSWYQQTPGQGLQFLFEYFSETQRNKGNFPGRFSGRQFSNSRSEMNVSTLELGDSALYLCASSPAPDRSYEQYFGPGTRLTVT.

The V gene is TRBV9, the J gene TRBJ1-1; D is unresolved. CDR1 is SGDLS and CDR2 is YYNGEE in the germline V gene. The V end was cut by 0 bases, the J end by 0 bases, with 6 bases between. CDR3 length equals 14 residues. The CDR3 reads CASSVVGMNTEAFF. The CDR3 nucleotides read TGTGCCAGCAGCGTAGTGGGCATGAACACTGAAGCTTTCTTT.

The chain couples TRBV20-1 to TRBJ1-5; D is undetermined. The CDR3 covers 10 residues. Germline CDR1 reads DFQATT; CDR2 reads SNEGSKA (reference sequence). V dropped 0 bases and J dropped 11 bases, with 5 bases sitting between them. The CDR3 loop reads CSARDEAQHF. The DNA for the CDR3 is TGCAGTGCTAGAGACGAGGCCCAGCATTTT.

For the CDR3, the DNA is TGTGCCAGCAAGCGGAGCTCGACAGATACGCAGTATTTT. Amino acids: CASKRSSTDTQYF. J is TRBJ2-3 and V is TRBV7-2; D may be TRBD2 (5 bases). This CDR3 spans 13 amino acids. The germline V and J ends were trimmed by 7 bases and 3 bases, with 11 bases remaining between them. Germline lookup yields CDR1 SGHTA and CDR2 FQGNSA.

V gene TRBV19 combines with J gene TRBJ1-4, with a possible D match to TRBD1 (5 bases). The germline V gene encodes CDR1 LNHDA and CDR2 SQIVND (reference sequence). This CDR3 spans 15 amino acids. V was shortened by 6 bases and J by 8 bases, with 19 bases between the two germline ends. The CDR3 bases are TGTGCCAGTAGCCTACAGCGGGGCGCAGGGGAAAAACTGTTTTTT. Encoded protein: CASSLQRGAGEKLFF.

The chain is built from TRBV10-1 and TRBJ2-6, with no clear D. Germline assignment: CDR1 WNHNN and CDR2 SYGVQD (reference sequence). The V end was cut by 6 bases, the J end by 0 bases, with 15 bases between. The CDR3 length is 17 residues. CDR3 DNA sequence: TGCGCCAGCAGAAGGCTGTGGCCAGGCTCTGGGGCCAACGTCCTGACTTTC. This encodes CASRRLWPGSGANVLTF.

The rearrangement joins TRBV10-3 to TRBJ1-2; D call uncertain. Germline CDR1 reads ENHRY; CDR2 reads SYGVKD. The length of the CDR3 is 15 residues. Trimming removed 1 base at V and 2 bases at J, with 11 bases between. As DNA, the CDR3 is TGTGCCATCAGTGAGTTAACGGTCCCAAACTATGGCTACACCTTC. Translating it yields CAISELTVPNYGYTF.

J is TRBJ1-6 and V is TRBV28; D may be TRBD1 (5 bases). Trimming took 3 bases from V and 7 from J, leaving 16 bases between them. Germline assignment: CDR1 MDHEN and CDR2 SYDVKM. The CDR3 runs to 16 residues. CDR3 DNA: TGTGCCAGCAGTTTTACCCGAAGACAGCCGAATTCACCCCTCCACTTT. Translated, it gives CASSFTRRQPNSPLHF.

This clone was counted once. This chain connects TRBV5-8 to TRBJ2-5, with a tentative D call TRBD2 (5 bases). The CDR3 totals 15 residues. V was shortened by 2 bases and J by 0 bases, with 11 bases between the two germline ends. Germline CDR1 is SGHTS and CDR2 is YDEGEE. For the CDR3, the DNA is TGTGCCAGCAGCTTCGGGGAAACAGACCAAGAGACCCAGTACTTC. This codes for CASSFGETDQETQYF.

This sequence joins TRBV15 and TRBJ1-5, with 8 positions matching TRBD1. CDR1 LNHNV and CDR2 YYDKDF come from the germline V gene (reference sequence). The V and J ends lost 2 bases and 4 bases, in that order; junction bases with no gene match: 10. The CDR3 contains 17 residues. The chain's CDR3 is CATSRWNTGGGNQPQHF. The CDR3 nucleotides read TGTGCCACCAGCAGATGGAACACAGGGGGGGGGAATCAGCCCCAGCATTTT.

For the CDR3, the DNA is TGTGCCAGCAGCTCGGGACTTAACACTGAAGCTTTCTTT. This encodes CASSSGLNTEAFF. The rearrangement joins TRBV7-8 to TRBJ1-1; maybe TRBD1 (5 bases). CDR1 SGHVS and CDR2 FQNEAQ come from the germline V gene. V was pared by 4 bases and J by 2 bases, with 8 bases between. CDR3 length: 13 amino acids.